The following is a TCR beta chain sequence with its context. Single viable CD3+CD4+CD8-CD45RO+ cells were sorted as the memory CD4+ T cells. This entry is derived from a study of memory CD4+ T cells and cytomegalovirus serostatus. The germline gives CDR1 KGHSH, CDR2 LQKENI. The V and J ends lost 5 bases and 0 bases respectively, with 10 bases between them. The CDR3 sequence is 14 residues long. Sequencing used immunoSEQ multiplex PCR; TCRdb keeps in-frame clones, though not all of them. This sample has about 43,000 clones; roughly 73% occur once, and the top ten carry less than 0.75%. This clonotype originated in an adult in good health and CMV-seronegative. The sequenced sample consisted of memory CD4+ T cells from blood. The chain joins TRBV18 to TRBJ1-2; D unresolved. Here the CDR3 DNA reads TGTGCCAGCTCAAAGAAGCAGACTAACTATGGCTACACCTTC. It is translated as CASSKKQTNYGYTF.